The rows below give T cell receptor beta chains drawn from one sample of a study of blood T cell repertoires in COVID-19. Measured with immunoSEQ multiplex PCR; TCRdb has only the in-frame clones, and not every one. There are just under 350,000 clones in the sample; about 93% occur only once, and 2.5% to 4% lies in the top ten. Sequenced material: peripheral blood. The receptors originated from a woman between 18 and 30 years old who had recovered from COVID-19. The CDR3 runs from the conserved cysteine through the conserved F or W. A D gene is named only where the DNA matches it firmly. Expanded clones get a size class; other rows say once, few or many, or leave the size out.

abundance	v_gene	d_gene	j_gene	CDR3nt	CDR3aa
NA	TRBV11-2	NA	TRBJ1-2	TGTGCCAGCAGCTTAGATCGTAACTATGGCTACACCTTC	CASSLDRNYGYTF
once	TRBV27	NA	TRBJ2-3	TGTGCCAGCAGTGTTAGGGGGTCTACGACAGATACGCAGTATTTT	CASSVRGSTTDTQYF
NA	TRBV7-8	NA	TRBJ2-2	TGTGCCAGCACCAAACCCAGGGTCCCAACCAAGGAGAACACCGGGGAGCTGTTTTTT	CASTKPRVPTKENTGELFF
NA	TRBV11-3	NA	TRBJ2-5	TGTGCCAGCAGCTTAGGGACTAAACAAGAGACCCAGTACTTC	CASSLGTKQETQYF
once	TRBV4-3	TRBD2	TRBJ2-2	TGCGCCAGCAGCCCTAGAGTACTAGCGGGATACACCGGGGAGCTGTTTTTT	CASSPRVLAGYTGELFF
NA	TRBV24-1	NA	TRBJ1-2	TGTGCCACCAGTGACCCTCGGGACTCCCACTATGGCTACACCTTC	CATSDPRDSHYGYTF
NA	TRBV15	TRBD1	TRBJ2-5	TGTGCCACCAGCAGGGGGGGACAGGGAGGTCTGGAGACCCAGTACTTC	CATSRGGQGGLETQYF
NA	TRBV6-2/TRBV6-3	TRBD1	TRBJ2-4	TGTGCCAGCAGTTGGACAGGGGTAAACATTCAGTACTTC	CASSWTGVNIQYF
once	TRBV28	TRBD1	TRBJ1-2	TGTGCCAGCAGTTTAAGAATAGGGCAGGGGGTCTATGGCTACACCTTC	CASSLRIGQGVYGYTF
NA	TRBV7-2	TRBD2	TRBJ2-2	TGTGCCAGCAGCTTAGCCGGGGGGACCGGGGAGCTGTTTTTT	CASSLAGGTGELFF
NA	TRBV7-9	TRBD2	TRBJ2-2	TGTGCCAGCAGCTCACTAGCGGAGTTGAACACCGGGGAGCTGTTTTTT	CASSSLAELNTGELFF
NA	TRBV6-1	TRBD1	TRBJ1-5	TGTGCCAGCAGTGATGGGACAGGGATGGGAGGTCAGCCCCAGCATTTT	CASSDGTGMGGQPQHF
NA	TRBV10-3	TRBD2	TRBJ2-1	TGTGCCACCGCTAGCGGGAGGGATGAGCAGTTCTTC	CATASGRDEQFF
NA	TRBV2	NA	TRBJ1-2	TGTGCCAGCAACCGTTTGACAGGCAACTATGGCTACACCTTC	CASNRLTGNYGYTF
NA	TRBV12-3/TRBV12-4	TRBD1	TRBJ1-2	TGTGCCAGCAGCCAAGGGACAGGGGAAGGCTACACCTTC	CASSQGTGEGYTF
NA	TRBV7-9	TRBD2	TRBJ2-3	TGTGCCAGCAGCTCTGTCACTAGCGGGTATACTAGCACAGATACGCAGTATTTT	CASSSVTSGYTSTDTQYF
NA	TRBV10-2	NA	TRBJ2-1	TGCGCCAGCAGTGAGGGGGCTCCGGCTAGCGCTAACAATGAGCAGTTCTTC	CASSEGAPASANNEQFF
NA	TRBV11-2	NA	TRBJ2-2	TGTGCCAGCAGCTTGTATAGCTTAGGGGAGCTGTTTTTT	CASSLYSLGELFF
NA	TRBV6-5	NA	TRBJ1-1	TGTGCCAGCAGTTTGAGCAATTTAAACACTGAAGCTTTCTTT	CASSLSNLNTEAFF
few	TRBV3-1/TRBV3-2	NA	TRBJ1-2	TGTGCCAGCAGCCTTCTCCGGGTACCCTATGGCTACACCTTC	CASSLLRVPYGYTF
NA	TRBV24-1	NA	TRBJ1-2	TGTGCCACCAGTGATCTAGTGAACTATGGCTACACCTTC	CATSDLVNYGYTF
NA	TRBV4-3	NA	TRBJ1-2	TGCGCCAGCAGCCAAGATCAAGGGGCTTGGGGCTACACCTTC	CASSQDQGAWGYTF
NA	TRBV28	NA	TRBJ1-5	TGTGCCAGCAGTCCTGAACCGACAGGAGGTTTTTGGAATCAGCCCCAGCATTTT	CASSPEPTGGFWNQPQHF
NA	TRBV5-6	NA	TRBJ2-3	TGTGCCAGCAGCTTGGCCAGGGCCCGCCAACGTCCAGATACGCAGTATTTT	CASSLARARQRPDTQYF
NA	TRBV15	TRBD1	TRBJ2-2	TGTGCCACCAGCAGAGATTATTTGGGAGGACAGGGGCCCGGGGAGCTGTTTTTT	CATSRDYLGGQGPGELFF
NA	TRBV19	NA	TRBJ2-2	TGTGCCAGTAGCCCCGGGACTTTGAACACCGGGGAGCTGTTTTTT	CASSPGTLNTGELFF
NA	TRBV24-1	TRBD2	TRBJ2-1	TGTGCCACCAGTGATTTAAACGGGAGGGGCAATGAGCAGTTCTTC	CATSDLNGRGNEQFF
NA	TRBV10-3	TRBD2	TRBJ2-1	TGTGCCATCAGTGGACCGTCTGGACTAGCTACGAAAGAGCAGTTCTTC	CAISGPSGLATKEQFF
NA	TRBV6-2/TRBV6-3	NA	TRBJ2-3	TGTGCCAGCAGTTACACAATGGGACTTACGCAGTATTTT	CASSYTMGLTQYF
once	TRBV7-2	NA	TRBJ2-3	TGTGCCAGCAGCTTAGTCCCAGGGAGCACAGATACGCAGTATTTT	CASSLVPGSTDTQYF
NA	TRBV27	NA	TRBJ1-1	TGTGCCAGCAGTTTATACACGGGACTCCGGGGCACTGAAGCTTTCTTT	CASSLYTGLRGTEAFF
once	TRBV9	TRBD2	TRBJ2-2	TGTGCCAGCAGCGCCTTGACTAGCGGGAACACCGGGGAGCTGTTTTTT	CASSALTSGNTGELFF
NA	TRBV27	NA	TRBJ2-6	TGTGCCAGCAGTTCGTACAGGGCACTGGGGGCCAACGTCCTGACTTTC	CASSSYRALGANVLTF
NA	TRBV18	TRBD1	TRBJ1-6	TGTGCCAGCTCTCCACAGGGGGCGGATTCACCCCTCCACTTT	CASSPQGADSPLHF
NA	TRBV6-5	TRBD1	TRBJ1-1	TGTGCCAGCAAACTTCAGGGGGCCACTGAAGCTTTCTTT	CASKLQGATEAFF